The clone carrying this T cell receptor (beta chain) was seen a handful of times. The antigen remains unidentified. The sample is drawn from a study of beta chain features in type 1 diabetes. Background on the study: Patients were similar to healthy donors in age and gender (as well as in cell yields). Study-level points and caveats: Type 1 diabetes patients had moderately but significantly shorter TCRB CDR3s in all four CD4+ subsets.

This CDR3 is 11 amino acids long. Germline-derived CDR1 and CDR2 are MDHEN and SYDVKM. Trimming shortened V by 5 bases and J by 14 bases, and 15 bases separated the two germline ends. Since all of the isolated RNA was reverse transcribed, expressed TCRB transcripts were what got sequenced. Sequencing used immunoSEQ multiplex PCR; TCRdb keeps in-frame clones, though not all of them. The data contain about 660,000 clones, over 12% of them singletons. Each population that was sorted was more than 95% pure. Sequencing was done on a sample of naive CD4+ T cells from blood. This chain uses TRBV28 with TRBJ1-2; D may be TRBD1 (5 bases). The origin of this receptor is a man younger than 35 with type 1 diabetes. CDR3 amino acids: CASSVGTGGTF. CDR3 nucleotides: TGTGCCAGCAGTGTGGGGACGGGGGGAACCTTC.